This entry lists 20 T cell receptor beta chains sequenced from one sample in a study of blood T cell repertoires in COVID-19. Only in-frame clones appear in the TCRdb table, and some are missing; sequencing was by immunoSEQ multiplex PCR. Found here are 100,000 to 150,000 clones, 75% to 90% of them singletons; the top ten hold around a quarter. Specimen: peripheral blood. These receptors were taken from a man between 65 and 85 years old with active or convalescent COVID-19.

The gene calls are TRBV18 and TRBJ1-2; 9 bases map to TRBD1. The CDR3 covers 14 residues. V lost 3 bases to trimming and J lost 11 bases; unmatched junction nucleotides: 10. Germline CDR1 and CDR2: KGHSH and LQKENI. This chain's CDR3 is CASSPQGQGDQYTF. As DNA, the CDR3 is TGTGCCAGCTCACCGCAGGGACAGGGAGACCAGTACACCTTC.

This chain links TRBV19 with TRBJ1-2; 8 bases line up with TRBD1. CDR3 size: 16 residues. The V gene's germline CDR1 is LNHDA and CDR2 SQIVND (reference sequence). Germline trimming cut 2 bases from V and 8 bases from J; bases unmatched to any gene: 13. In DNA form, the CDR3 reads TGTGCCAGTAGTATATCCTCCGGGACAGGAAGCCACGGCTACACCTTC. Its protein is CASSISSGTGSHGYTF.

This clone was recorded only once. V is TRBV5-1 and J is TRBJ2-5; perhaps TRBD2 as D (6 bases). The CDR3 sequence is 13 residues long. Germline CDR1 reads SGHRS; CDR2 reads YFSETQ. The V and J ends lost 5 bases and 7 bases respectively, with 15 bases between them. The CDR3 reads CASRSGAGGTQYF. The CDR3 coding sequence is TGCGCCAGCAGGTCCGGAGCCGGGGGGACCCAGTACTTC.

The rearrangement uses TRBV7-2 and TRBJ2-5; D uncertain. Germline V lookup: CDR1 SGHTA, CDR2 FQGNSA. The CDR3 consists of 14 residues. The ends were cut back, 1 base at V and 2 bases at J, with 8 bases in the middle. The CDR3 protein is CASSLELLQETQYF. CDR3 nucleotide sequence: TGTGCCAGCAGCTTAGAACTTTTGCAAGAGACCCAGTACTTC.

This rearrangement joins TRBV9 to TRBJ2-1; weak D call: TRBD1 (7 bases). V lost 4 bases to trimming and J lost 9 bases, with 14 bases between them. The CDR3 is made up of 13 amino acids. Germline CDR1 SGDLS, CDR2 YYNGEE. This CDR3 reads CASSFRQGGEQFF. For the CDR3, the DNA is TGTGCCAGCAGCTTCAGACAGGGAGGTGAGCAGTTCTTC. The whole variable domain, filled in from reference TRBV9 and TRBJ2-1, reads DSGVTQTPKHLITATGQRVTLRCSPRSGDLSVYWYQQSLDQGLQFLIQYYNGEERAKGNILERFSAQQFPDLHSELNLSSLELGDSALYFCASSFRQGGEQFFGPGTRLTVL.

This clone was observed a single time. The chain uses TRBV6-5 and TRBJ1-5; no firm D call. The germline CDR1 and CDR2 sequences are MNHEY and SVGAGI. This CDR3 has 14 amino acids. V was clipped by 7 bases and J by 0 bases, with 10 bases between them. This CDR3 reads CASTPSGSNQPQHF. The CDR3 DNA follows: TGTGCCAGCACCCCCAGTGGTAGCAATCAGCCCCAGCATTTT.

This chain uses TRBV18 with TRBJ1-6; 11 positions agree with TRBD1. Germline V gives CDR1 KGHSH, CDR2 LQKENI. The length of the CDR3 is 17 residues. V lost 3 bases and J lost 7; bases outside the gene matches: 8. CDR3 amino acids: CASSPLTGTGGNSPLHF. The CDR3 nucleotides are TGTGCCAGCTCACCCCTTACCGGGACAGGGGGGAATTCACCCCTCCACTTT.

V gene TRBV10-3 combines with J gene TRBJ1-6; 10 nucleotides match TRBD1. CDR1 and CDR2 from the germline V gene are ENHRY and SYGVKD. The length of the CDR3 is 14 residues. V trimming: 6 bases; J trimming: 7 bases; junction bases outside the gene matches: 3. CDR3 protein: CAIRADRGNSPLHF. The CDR3 DNA reads as TGTGCCATCAGGGCGGACAGGGGGAATTCACCCCTCCACTTT.

This clone is a singleton in its sample. V usage is TRBV2 and J usage is TRBJ2-1; 7 positions agree with TRBD2. CDR3 length: 13 amino acids. Germline loops: CDR1 SNHLY, CDR2 FYNNEI. Trimming cost V 6 bases and J 3 bases; bases outside gene matches: 2. This chain's CDR3 is CASSSGDYNEQFF. The CDR3 region has the DNA TGTGCCAGCAGCAGCGGGGACTACAATGAGCAGTTCTTC.

This chain connects TRBV30 to TRBJ2-5, with D tentatively TRBD1 (5 bases). Trimming took off 5 bases at V and 5 bases at J, with 15 bases between the two ends. The CDR3 is made up of 13 amino acids. Per germline, CDR1 GTSNPN and CDR2 SVGIG (reference sequence). The CDR3 loop reads CAWGARGLETQYF. CDR3 coding DNA: TGTGCCTGGGGAGCTAGGGGTCTGGAGACCCAGTACTTC.

CDR3 sequence: CASSPGVSSYNEQFF. CDR3 DNA sequence: TGTGCCAGCAGTCCGGGGGTGAGCTCCTACAATGAGCAGTTCTTC. This chain connects TRBV27 to TRBJ2-1; TRBD2 might be the D (6 bases). In germline, CDR1 is MNHEY, CDR2 SMNVEV (reference sequence). There are 15 residues in the CDR3. V was pared by 5 bases and J by 0 bases, with 11 bases between.

V usage is TRBV27 and J usage is TRBJ2-2; the D is unclear. Germline-derived CDR1 and CDR2 are MNHEY and SMNVEV (reference sequence). CDR3 length: 13 amino acids. Trimming pared 5 bases from V and 1 base from J, leaving 5 bases between. For the CDR3, the DNA is TGTGCCAGCAGTCCCCAGAACACCGGGGAGCTGTTTTTT. The encoded protein is CASSPQNTGELFF.

The sample holds a few counts of this clone. Other DNA sequences from this sample encode an identical CDR3 as well. V usage is TRBV18 and J usage is TRBJ2-1; 10 positions agree with TRBD1. There are 15 residues in the CDR3. V lost 3 bases to trimming and J lost 3 bases; unmatched junction nucleotides: 2. In germline, CDR1 is KGHSH, CDR2 LQKENI. In DNA, the CDR3 is TGTGCCAGCTCACCCCGGACAGGGGGCTACAATGAGCAGTTCTTC. It yields the protein CASSPRTGGYNEQFF.

The chain recombines TRBV7-9 with TRBJ1-1; 8 nucleotides line up with TRBD1. Trimming at V came to 5 bases and at J to 6 bases, leaving 5 bases not matched to a gene. This CDR3 contains 13 residues. From germline, CDR1 is SEHNR and CDR2 FQNEAQ (reference sequence). Here the CDR3 reads CASSDDRGAEAFF. DNA of the CDR3: TGTGCCAGCAGCGACGACAGGGGCGCTGAAGCTTTCTTT.

This chain uses TRBV30 with TRBJ1-4, with D perhaps TRBD1 (5 bases). Germline CDR1 and CDR2: GTSNPN and SVGIG (reference sequence). The CDR3 is 15 amino acids. V lost 4 bases and J lost 0, with 12 bases in between. Written as DNA, the CDR3 is TGTGCCTGGACCCGGCGGGGGTCAACTAATGAAAAACTGTTTTTT. This sequence encodes CAWTRRGSTNEKLFF.

The chain couples TRBV5-5 to TRBJ1-5; D remains ambiguous. V lost 4 bases to trimming and J lost 1 base, with 6 bases between them. Germline values: CDR1 SGHKS, CDR2 YYEKEE (reference sequence). This CDR3 is built from 13 residues. This CDR3 is CASSPVSNQPQHF. DNA for the CDR3: TGTGCCAGCAGCCCTGTAAGCAATCAGCCCCAGCATTTT.

V gene TRBV20-1 combines with J gene TRBJ2-5; no reliable D call. From germline, CDR1 is DFQATT and CDR2 SNEGSKA (reference sequence). The CDR3 is 11 residues long. Trimming took off 3 bases at V and 5 bases at J, with 7 bases between the two ends. The CDR3 reads CSASPYETQYF. DNA of the CDR3: TGCAGTGCTAGCCCCTACGAGACCCAGTACTTC.

The chain combines TRBV19 with TRBJ2-2; TRBD1 might be the D (6 bases). Trimming pared 4 bases from V and 1 base from J, leaving 13 bases between. The CDR3 is 16 residues long. Germline V gene data show CDR1 as LNHDA and CDR2 as SQIVND (reference sequence). Here the CDR3 reads CASSTQGTLNTGELFF. The CDR3 bases are TGTGCCAGTAGTACTCAAGGGACACTGAACACCGGGGAGCTGTTTTTT.

This clone was counted once. The genes are TRBV7-8 and TRBJ2-7; D unclear. The CDR3 runs 12 residues. CDR1 SGHVS and CDR2 FQNEAQ come from the germline V gene. V lost 5 bases to trimming and J lost 3 bases, with 8 bases between them. The CDR3 spells CASSPPIYEQYF. The CDR3 DNA follows: TGTGCCAGCAGCCCCCCTATCTACGAGCAGTACTTC. Full variable domain (remainder filled in from reference TRBV7-8 and TRBJ2-7): GAGVSQSPRYKVAKRGQDVALRCDPISGHVSLFWYQQALGQGPEFLTYFQNEAQLDKSGLPSDRFFAERPEGSVSTLKIQRTQQEDSAVYLCASSPPIYEQYFGPGTRLTVT.

The V gene is TRBV7-9, the J gene TRBJ2-7; tentatively, D is TRBD1 (6 bases). Germline values: CDR1 SEHNR, CDR2 FQNEAQ (reference sequence). Trimming cost V 5 bases and J 3 bases, with 17 bases left between them. CDR3 length: 15 residues. The CDR3 DNA is TGTGCCAGCAGCACCACCGGGACATCGGGCTACGAGCAGTACTTC. Translating gives CASSTTGTSGYEQYF.